This entry features one T cell receptor beta chain sequence. Its antigen is not yet known. Base qualities are not provided; no much larger clone lies one nucleotide away. These data come from a study of radiotherapy plus CTLA-4 blockade in lung cancer (dated by TCRdb to the late 2010s). The study in broad terms: Objective responses were observed in 18% of enrolled patients, and disease control was achieved in 25% to 40%.

Study-level results and caveats: TCR clones derived from tumors expanded in peripheral blood after treatment with radiotherapy and ipilimumab. Early dynamic changes in blood T cell clones, together with increased serum interferon-beta after radiation, were reported as the strongest predictors of response.

The library was prepared using the immunoSEQ multiplex PCR assay. TCRdb's version of the immuneACCESS table is confined to in-frame rearrangements and falls short of the full clone set. An unresolved V gene accounts for under half of the shortfall where checked; the remainder is of unknown origin. The sample table records tens of thousands of clones; almost 85% of these occur just once. The ten top clones hold approximately 5% of the sample. The V end loses 6 bases and the J end loses 4 bases, and a stretch of 13 bases separates them. CDR3 length: 13 amino acids, cysteine to phenylalanine. Only the CDR3 region is kept as DNA, spanning 39 bases read in frame from base 1. CDR1 and CDR2 are drawn from the germline V gene: MDHEN, SYDVKM. In this study, focal radiation therapy paired with CTLA-4 blockade (ipilimumab) was tested in patients who had chemo-refractory metastatic non-small-cell lung cancer.

The V gene is TRBV28 and the J gene is TRBJ2-7; the D gene is possibly TRBD1, with 5 bases matching. The specimen comprised peripheral blood, sampled from a patient treated with radiotherapy plus ipilimumab. The receptor's source is a human donor with non-small cell lung cancer whose response to radiotherapy plus ipilimumab could not be evaluated. The DNA sequence is given as TGTGCCAGCAGCCCAGTGGGGCAATACGAGCAGTACTTC. Translation gives CASSPVGQYEQYF. The CDR3 plus the reference TRBV28 and TRBJ2-7 genes for the other parts give the full variable domain: DVKVTQSSRYLVKRTGEKVFLECVQDMDHENMFWYRQDPGLGLRLIYFSYDVKMKEKGDIPEGYSVSREKKERFSLILESASTNQTSMYLCASSPVGQYEQYFGPGTRLTVT.